The 13 T cell receptor beta chains below all came from one sample that was sequenced in a study of post-analysis software for immune sequencing data. These receptors are not linked to any known antigen. Study findings and constraints: Several TRBV segments, TRBV5-6, TRBV5-1 and TRBV20-1 among them, were found more frequent in patients than controls.

Unique molecular identifiers featured in each of the TCR beta cDNA libraries. TCRdb recomputed calls from the PCR reads with MiXCR, one row per CDR3 protein. The data contain roughly 570,000 distinct CDR3 sequences, 30% to 40% of them singletons. Sequencing was carried out using blood. The receptors were gathered from a girl younger than 18 with multiple sclerosis.

In this sample, this clonotype turned up a few times. V usage is TRBV3-1 and J usage is TRBJ2-3; maybe TRBD2 (6 bases). This CDR3 is 13 amino acids long. V lost 6 bases, J lost 6 bases, and 13 bases lay in between. Germline V gives CDR1 LGHDT, CDR2 YNNKEL (reference sequence). The CDR3 coding sequence is TGTGCCAGCAGACGCCTGGGACTCGATACGCAGTATTTT. Its protein product is CASRRLGLDTQYF.

This clonotype has just a few counts. This chain uses TRBV6-6 with TRBJ2-1; D is perhaps TRBD2 (6 bases). Germline V gives CDR1 MNHNY, CDR2 SVGAGI (reference sequence). The V end was cut by 5 bases, the J end by 0 bases, with 14 bases between. The CDR3 contains 16 residues. CDR3 residues: CASSAERASSYNEQFF. Here the CDR3 DNA reads TGTGCCAGCAGTGCGGAGCGGGCCAGCTCCTACAATGAGCAGTTCTTC.

J is TRBJ1-1 and V is TRBV5-4; D call uncertain. V was trimmed by 2 bases and J by 0 bases, leaving 11 bases between them. Germline CDR1 and CDR2: SGHNT and YYREEE (reference sequence). The CDR3 loop spans 15 amino acids. The CDR3 DNA is TGTGCCAGCAGCTTCTATGGCAAGTTGAACACTGAAGCTTTCTTT. It translates to CASSFYGKLNTEAFF.

In nucleotides, the CDR3 is TGCGCCAGCAGCGCGACAGGGGGAGAGGATGGCTACACCTTC. Encoded protein: CASSATGGEDGYTF. V is TRBV5-1 and J is TRBJ1-2, with TRBD1 identical over 9 bases. Germline V gives CDR1 SGHRS, CDR2 YFSETQ. The CDR3 has 14 residues. V was pared by 4 bases and J by 6 bases, with 7 bases of the junction left unmatched.

This clonotype showed up just a few times. In DNA form, the CDR3 reads TGTGCCAGCAGCCCACGAACCGGGACAGGGAGAGATACGCAGTATTTT. The encoded protein is CASSPRTGTGRDTQYF. The chain links TRBV7-9 to TRBJ2-3, with TRBD1 identical over 9 bases. V was pared by 5 bases and J by 5 bases, with 11 bases of the junction left unmatched. This CDR3 is built from 16 residues. The germline V gene has CDR1 SEHNR and CDR2 FQNEAQ (reference sequence).

The chain carries TRBV6-5 and TRBJ1-2; maybe TRBD1 (6 bases). The germline V gene has CDR1 MNHEY and CDR2 SVGAGI. Trimming stripped 2 bases from V and 6 bases from J, with 16 bases between. The CDR3 extends over 15 amino acids. DNA for the CDR3: TGTGCCAGCAGTTACGAATGGGGGGCGCGCGATGGCTACACCTTC. This gives the protein CASSYEWGARDGYTF.

This clonotype was detected a few times. The genes are TRBV7-9 and TRBJ1-5, with 7 bases lining up with TRBD1. V shed 5 bases and J 5 bases; nucleotides not matched to a gene: 9. The CDR3 extends over 15 amino acids. CDR1 and CDR2 from the germline V gene are SEHNR and FQNEAQ (reference sequence). The CDR3 sequence is CASSPGQVLDQPQHF. In DNA form, the CDR3 reads TGTGCCAGCAGCCCCGGACAGGTCCTTGATCAGCCCCAGCATTTT.

This chain joins TRBV12-3 or TRBV12-4 and TRBJ2-2; the match to TRBD1 covers 8 bases. The V segment lost 5 bases and the J segment 6 bases; nucleotides outside the gene matches: 8. This CDR3 spans 15 amino acids. The CDR3 nucleotides are TGTGCCAGCAGTCCAGGGGGCGGTTTGGCCGGGGAGCTGTTTTTT. It yields the protein CASSPGGGLAGELFF.

Only a few counts were recorded for this clonotype. This chain connects TRBV15 to TRBJ1-2; 8 bases align to TRBD1. The CDR3 has 13 residues. J lost 8 bases, V lost 1 base, and 3 bases had no gene match. Germline assignment: CDR1 LNHNV and CDR2 YYDKDF (reference sequence). The CDR3 loop is CATSRATGEGYTF. The CDR3 coding sequence is TGTGCCACCAGCAGAGCGACAGGGGAAGGCTACACCTTC.

Regarding this clonotype: An end of the junction differs from the germline gene, which may be a read error. V usage is TRBV6-6 and J usage is TRBJ2-3; D not certain. CDR3 size: 17 residues. Germline loops: CDR1 MNHNY, CDR2 SVGAGI (reference sequence). In DNA form, the CDR3 reads TGTGCCAGCAGTTACTCCATTCGGGCCAGCTTCACAGATTCGCAGTATTTT. Protein sequence: CASSYSIRASFTDSQYF.

This clonotype has just one count. This chain links TRBV20-1 with TRBJ2-5; D is perhaps TRBD1 (5 bases). Per germline, CDR1 DFQATT and CDR2 SNEGSKA (reference sequence). The CDR3 covers 12 residues. V lost 1 base and J lost 2, with 5 bases in between. CDR3 coding DNA: TGCAGTGCTAGAGGACAGCAAGAGACCCAGTACTTC. Translating gives CSARGQQETQYF.

The V call is TRBV7-2, the J call TRBJ2-5; maybe TRBD2 (5 bases). The V gene's germline CDR1 is SGHTA and CDR2 FQGNSA. V was cut by 6 bases and J by 3 bases, with 17 bases left in between. The CDR3 loop spans 15 amino acids. The CDR3: CASSFNPGYEETQYF. Here the CDR3 DNA reads TGTGCCAGCAGTTTTAATCCGGGGTACGAAGAGACCCAGTACTTC.

The V and J genes are TRBV21-1 and TRBJ2-5. Matching the DNA end better, TRBJ2-7 makes the J call doubtful. TRBV21-1 is marked as a pseudogene. There are 11 residues in the CDR3. CDR3 residues: CASIEPHEQYF. The CDR3 nucleotides are TGTGCCAGCATCGAACCCCACGAGCAGTACTTC.